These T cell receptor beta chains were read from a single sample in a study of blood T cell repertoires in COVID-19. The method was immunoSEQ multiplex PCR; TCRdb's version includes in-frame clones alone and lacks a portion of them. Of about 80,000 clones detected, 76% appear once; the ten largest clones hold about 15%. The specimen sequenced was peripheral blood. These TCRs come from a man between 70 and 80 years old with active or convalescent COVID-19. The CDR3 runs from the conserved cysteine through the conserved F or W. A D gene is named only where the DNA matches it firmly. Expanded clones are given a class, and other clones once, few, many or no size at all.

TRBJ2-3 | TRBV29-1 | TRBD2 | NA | CSVEGVAGGHGALTDTQYF | TGCAGCGTTGAAGGGGTAGCGGGGGGCCACGGTGCTCTCACAGATACGCAGTATTTT
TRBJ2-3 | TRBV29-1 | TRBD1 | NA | CSASTGGADTQYF | TGCAGCGCCTCGACAGGGGGCGCAGATACGCAGTATTTT
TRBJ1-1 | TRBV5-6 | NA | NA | CASSEYRALGTEAFF | TGTGCCAGCAGCGAGTACAGGGCTCTGGGCACTGAAGCTTTCTTT
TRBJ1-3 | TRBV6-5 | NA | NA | CASTFVILTGNTIYF | TGTGCCAGCACATTCGTTATACTAACTGGAAACACCATATATTTT
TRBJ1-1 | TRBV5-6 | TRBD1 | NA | CASSLRLWDRGQENVAAFF | TGTGCCAGCAGCTTGCGTTTGTGGGACAGGGGGCAGGAAAATGTAGCCGCTTTCTTT
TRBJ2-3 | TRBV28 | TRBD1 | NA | CASSRTGGSFEQYF | TGTGCCAGCAGCAGGACAGGGGGCTCGTTCGAGCAGTATTTT
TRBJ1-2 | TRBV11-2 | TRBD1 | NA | CASSLGRRLTGGHGYTF | TGTGCCAGCAGCTTAGGGCGTCGGCTAACAGGGGGCCATGGCTACACCTTC
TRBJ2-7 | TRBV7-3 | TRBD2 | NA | CASSPQSGGALHF | TGTGCCAGCAGCCCCCAAAGCGGGGGGGCTCTCCACTTC
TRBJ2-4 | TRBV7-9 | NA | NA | CASSLEVGGGDF | TGTGCCAGCAGCTTAGAGGTTGGTGGCGGGGACTTC
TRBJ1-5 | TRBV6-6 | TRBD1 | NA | CASSYSNRGDQPQHF | TGTGCCAGCAGTTACTCGAACAGGGGGGACCAGCCCCAGCATTTT
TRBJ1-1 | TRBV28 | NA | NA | CASGKGRGTEAFF | TGTGCCAGCGGGAAGGGGCGCGGAACTGAAGCTTTCTTT
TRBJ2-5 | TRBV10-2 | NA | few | CASSGTGGNGETQYF | TGCGCCAGCAGCGGAACGGGGGGCAATGGGGAGACCCAGTACTTC
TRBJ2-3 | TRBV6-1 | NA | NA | CASSDGSDTQYF | TGTGCCAGCAGTGATGGCTCAGATACGCAGTATTTT
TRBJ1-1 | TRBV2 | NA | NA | CASSDSGDTEAFF | TGTGCCAGCAGTGATAGCGGGGACACTGAAGCTTTCTTT
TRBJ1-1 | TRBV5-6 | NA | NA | CASSLDGTEAFF | TGTGCCAGCAGCTTGGACGGCACTGAAGCTTTCTTT
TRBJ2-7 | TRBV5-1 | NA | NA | CASSFTGDYEQYF | TGCGCCAGCAGCTTCACAGGCGACTACGAGCAGTACTTC
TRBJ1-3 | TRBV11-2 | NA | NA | CASSPQAVSGNTIYF | TGTGCCAGCAGTCCCCAGGCTGTCTCTGGAAACACCATATATTTT
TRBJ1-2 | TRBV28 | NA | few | CATGLGSYGYTF | TGTGCCACTGGACTGGGGTCCTATGGCTACACCTTC
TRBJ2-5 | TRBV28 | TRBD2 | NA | CASIESGGAETQYF | TGTGCCAGCATTGAGAGCGGGGGGGCGGAGACCCAGTACTTC
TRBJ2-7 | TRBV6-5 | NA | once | CASTKGGSYEQYF | TGTGCCAGCACCAAAGGTGGGAGCTACGAGCAGTACTTC
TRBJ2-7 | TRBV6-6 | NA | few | CASSYVGGRGGYEQYF | TGTGCCAGCAGTTACGTTGGGGGGCGCGGGGGATACGAGCAGTACTTC
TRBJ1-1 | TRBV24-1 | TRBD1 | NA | CATKQGAGTEAFF | TGTGCCACCAAACAGGGGGCAGGGACTGAAGCTTTCTTT
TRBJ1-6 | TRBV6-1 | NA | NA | CASSEASGLTNSPLHF | TGTGCCAGCAGTGAAGCGTCAGGGCTAACTAATTCACCCCTCCACTTT
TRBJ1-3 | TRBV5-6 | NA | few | CASSLEGDSSGNTIYF | TGTGCCAGCAGCTTGGAAGGAGACAGCTCTGGAAACACCATATATTTT
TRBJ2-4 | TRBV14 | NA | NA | CASSQSWGLGAKNIQYF | TGTGCCAGCAGCCAAAGTTGGGGGCTAGGGGCCAAAAACATTCAGTACTTC
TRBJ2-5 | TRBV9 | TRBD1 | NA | CASSPPGTVKETQYF | TGTGCCAGCAGCCCTCCCGGGACAGTAAAAGAGACCCAGTACTTC
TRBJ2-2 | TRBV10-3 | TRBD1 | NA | CAISLTGVPTGELFF | TGTGCCATCAGCCTGACAGGGGTTCCCACCGGGGAGCTGTTTTTT
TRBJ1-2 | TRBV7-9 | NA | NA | CASSLLGRDYGYTF | TGTGCCAGCAGCTTACTTGGCAGGGACTATGGCTACACCTTC
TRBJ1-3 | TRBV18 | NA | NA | CASSPPSDGNTIYF | TGTGCCAGCTCACCACCCTCAGATGGAAACACCATATATTTT